The 17 T cell receptor beta chains below were found in one sample sequenced in a study of T cells expressing NK-cell markers. TCRdb reanalyzed the 5' RACE reads and collapses them to one entry per CDR3 protein, without DNA. This repertoire includes 400,000 to 500,000 distinct CDR3 sequences. The material sequenced was blood T cells: a sorted CD56 or NKG2C T cell subset, CD4+ or CD8+ T cells, or bulk PBMC T cells (not recorded which). These receptors were collected from a woman between 18 and 69 years old in good health.

The rearrangement links TRBV15 to TRBJ2-7; the TCRdb D gene call, TRBD1, has no DNA to confirm it. Germline-derived CDR1 and CDR2 are LNHNV and YYDKDF (reference sequence). The CDR3 contains 12 residues. CDR3 in amino acids: CATGPRPSEQYF.

The chain couples TRBV7-3 to TRBJ2-1; TCRdb selects TRBD1, and the lack of DNA leaves this call unchecked. Per germline, CDR1 SGHTA and CDR2 FQGTGA. This CDR3 has 16 residues. This chain's CDR3 is CASSLGLLTGPYEQFF.

The chain joins TRBV2 to TRBJ2-1. The CDR3 spans 11 residues. The germline V gene has CDR1 SNHLY and CDR2 FYNNEI. The CDR3 sequence: CASARASEQFF.

The chain recombines TRBV19 with TRBJ2-1; without DNA, the TCRdb call of TRBD2 cannot be checked. Germline CDR1 LNHDA, CDR2 SQIVND (reference sequence). The CDR3 sequence is 17 residues long. The CDR3 loop reads CASSPTSGGSSYNEQFF.

The chain carries TRBV12-3 or TRBV12-4 and TRBJ2-3; TCRdb reports TRBD1, a call that lacks DNA to check it against. The CDR3 covers 14 residues. The CDR3 reads CASTSGQTWDTQYF.

This CDR3 reads CSVPGQNNSPLHF. The rearrangement joins TRBV20-1 to TRBJ1-6; with no DNA, the TCRdb D assignment of TRBD1 cannot be verified. The CDR3 runs to 13 residues. Germline V gives CDR1 DFQATT, CDR2 SNEGSKA (reference sequence).

J is TRBJ2-1 and V is TRBV20-1. Germline V lookup: CDR1 DFQATT, CDR2 SNEGSKA (reference sequence). The CDR3 spans 16 residues. The CDR3 protein is CSARSSSSDSYNEQFF.

The chain employs TRBV9 and TRBJ2-7. The CDR3 has 14 residues. The germline V gene encodes CDR1 SGDLS and CDR2 YYNGEE. CDR3 sequence reads: CASSPYGGLYEQYF.

V gene TRBV12-3 or TRBV12-4 combines with J gene TRBJ2-2. The CDR3 length is 15 residues. CDR3 in amino acids: CASSLVQANTGELFF.

The V gene is TRBV12-3 or TRBV12-4, the J gene TRBJ2-5. The CDR3 extends over 13 amino acids. CDR3 protein: CASSSGSQETQYF.

This chain connects TRBV12-3 or TRBV12-4 to TRBJ1-6; TCRdb outputs TRBD1, but without DNA this stays unchecked. The length of the CDR3 is 14 residues. CDR3 residues: CASSPRTVGSPLHF.

The chain combines TRBV5-1 with TRBJ1-3. The CDR3 extends over 17 amino acids. CDR1 is SGHRS, CDR2 YFSETQ, per germline. This CDR3 is CASSPRGFSDSGNTIYF. Full variable domain (outside the CDR3, taken from reference TRBV5-1 and TRBJ1-3): KAGVTQTPRYLIKTRGQQVTLSCSPISGHRSVSWYQQTPGQGLQFLFEYFSETQRNKGNFPGRFSGRQFSNSRSEMNVSTLELGDSALYLCASSPRGFSDSGNTIYFGEGSWLTVV.

The CDR3 loop reads CASSRQSSYNEQFF. The chain recombines TRBV11-1 with TRBJ2-1. The germline gives CDR1 SGHAT, CDR2 FQDESV (reference sequence). This CDR3 contains 14 residues.

The chain couples TRBV20-1 to TRBJ2-1; TCRdb lists TRBD1, though no DNA is available to test this call. The CDR3 sequence is 15 residues long. The germline V gene encodes CDR1 DFQATT and CDR2 SNEGSKA (reference sequence). This CDR3 reads CSASSRDRGLDEQFF.

The J gene is TRBJ1-5, the V gene TRBV27; TCRdb proposes TRBD1, but this gene call is untestable without DNA. The CDR3 loop spans 15 amino acids. The germline V gene encodes CDR1 MNHEY and CDR2 SMNVEV (reference sequence). The CDR3: CASSLRTGFNQPQHF.

The chain carries TRBV20-1 and TRBJ2-3; TCRdb indicates TRBD2, and absent DNA this call remains unverified. CDR3 length equals 18 residues. Germline V gene lookup returns CDR1 DFQATT and CDR2 SNEGSKA (reference sequence). CDR3: CSARGLAGGPASTDTQYF.

V is TRBV27 and J is TRBJ2-1; TCRdb's D gene call, TRBD2, goes unchecked for lack of DNA. This CDR3 is 15 amino acids long. Germline loops: CDR1 MNHEY, CDR2 SMNVEV (reference sequence). The CDR3 spells CASSMRLADYNEQFF.